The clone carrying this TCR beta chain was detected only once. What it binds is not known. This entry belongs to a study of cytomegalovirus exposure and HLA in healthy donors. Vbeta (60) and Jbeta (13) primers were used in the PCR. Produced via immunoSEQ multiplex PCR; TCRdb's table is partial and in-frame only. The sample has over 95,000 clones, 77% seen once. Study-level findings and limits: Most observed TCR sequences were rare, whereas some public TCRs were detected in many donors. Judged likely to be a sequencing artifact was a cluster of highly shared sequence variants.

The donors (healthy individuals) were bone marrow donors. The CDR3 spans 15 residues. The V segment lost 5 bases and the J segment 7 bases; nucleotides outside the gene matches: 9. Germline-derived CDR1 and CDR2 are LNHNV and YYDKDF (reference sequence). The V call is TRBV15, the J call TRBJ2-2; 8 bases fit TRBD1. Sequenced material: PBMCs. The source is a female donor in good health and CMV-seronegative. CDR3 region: CATSGHRGSGGELFF. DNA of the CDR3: TGTGCCACCAGCGGGCACAGGGGGAGCGGCGGGGAGCTGTTTTTT.